The 31 T cell receptor beta chains below were found in one sample sequenced in a study of CD8 T cells in Susac syndrome. Reverse transcription of about 0.5 to 1 ug RNA used random hexamers. TCRdb independently ran MiXCR on the immunoSEQ multiplex PCR reads; one entry per CDR3 protein. The top ten clones hold 0.095% to 0.12% of a sample with tens of thousands of distinct CDR3 sequences, 95% to 96% of them seen once. What was sequenced was CD4+ T cells from PBMCs. The source of these receptors is a human donor with multiple sclerosis.

The chain is built from TRBV7-3 and TRBJ2-3, with no clear D. The germline CDR1 and CDR2 sequences are SGHTA and FQGTGA. This CDR3 region has 13 residues. Trimming shortened V by 2 bases and J by 1 base, and 4 bases separated the two germline ends. CDR3 amino acids: CASSLQGTDTQYF. The DNA of the CDR3 is TGTGCCAGCAGCTTACAGGGCACAGATACGCAGTATTTT.

The chain employs TRBV19 and TRBJ2-5; D unresolved. The CDR3 totals 12 residues. Germline assignment: CDR1 LNHDA and CDR2 SQIVND (reference sequence). Trimming took off 0 bases at V and 5 bases at J, with 4 bases between the two ends. In DNA, the CDR3 is TGTGCCAGTAGTATAGACGAGGAGACCCAGTACTTC. Translation gives CASSIDEETQYF.

The V gene is TRBV30, the J gene TRBJ2-7; D is ambiguous. This CDR3 has 11 residues. V was cut by 2 bases and J by 6 bases, with 8 bases left in between. Germline CDR1 reads GTSNPN; CDR2 reads SVGIG (reference sequence). CDR3 coding DNA: TGTGCCTGGAGTATTGCCAGCGAGCAGTACTTC. It encodes CAWSIASEQYF.

This clonotype appeared once. V is TRBV12-3 or TRBV12-4 and J is TRBJ1-3, with D possibly matching TRBD1 (6 bases). The length of the CDR3 is 15 residues. Trimming pared 1 base from V and 2 bases from J, leaving 9 bases between. CDR3 DNA: TGTGCCAGCAGTTTAGTTACAGGGACTGGAAACACCATATATTTT. Its protein is CASSLVTGTGNTIYF.

The V call is TRBV12-3 or TRBV12-4, the J call TRBJ1-5, with TRBD1 as a possible D gene (5 bases). The CDR3 covers 15 residues. Trimming took off 5 bases at V and 3 bases at J, with 14 bases between the two ends. This CDR3 is CASSPRGSLNQPQHF. CDR3 DNA: TGTGCCAGCAGTCCCCGGGGCAGCCTCAATCAGCCCCAGCATTTT.

V and J are TRBV12-3 or TRBV12-4 and TRBJ2-5; 7 bases map to TRBD2. V lost 6 bases, J lost 2 bases, and 9 bases stayed unmatched. The CDR3 runs to 15 residues. In DNA, the CDR3 is TGTGCCAGCAGCAACGGGCGGGGACTACAAGAGACCCAGTACTTC. Encoded protein: CASSNGRGLQETQYF.

The V gene is TRBV5-1, the J gene TRBJ2-5; 13 bases are shared with TRBD2. Germline V CDR1 and CDR2: SGHRS, YFSETQ. CDR3 length: 15 residues. Germline trimming cut 4 bases from V and 6 bases from J; bases unmatched to any gene: 6. CDR3 amino acids: CASSLTSGGAQTQYF. Here the CDR3 DNA reads TGCGCCAGCAGCCTCACTAGCGGGGGGGCGCAGACCCAGTACTTC.

The chain uses TRBV20-1 and TRBJ1-2; no firm D call. V was cut by 3 bases and J by 3 bases, with 8 bases left in between. This CDR3 comprises 12 residues. Looked up from germline, CDR1 is DFQATT and CDR2 is SNEGSKA (reference sequence). The CDR3 region has the DNA TGCAGTGCTAGCTTCCTCTACTATGGCTACACCTTC. Protein: CSASFLYYGYTF.

The chain joins TRBV7-9 to TRBJ2-3; 8 bases are a match to TRBD2. Germline loops: CDR1 SEHNR, CDR2 FQNEAQ (reference sequence). This CDR3 has 15 amino acids. Germline trimming cut 5 bases from V and 2 bases from J; bases unmatched to any gene: 6. The CDR3 spells CASSARGGSTDTQYF. The CDR3 bases are TGTGCCAGCAGCGCCCGGGGGGGATCCACAGATACGCAGTATTTT.

This chain links TRBV5-6 with TRBJ2-1; 7 nucleotides agree with TRBD2. This CDR3 is built from 12 residues. The germline V gene has CDR1 SGHDT and CDR2 YYEEEE. After removal of 1 base from V and 14 bases from J, the junction contained 6 bases not matched to a gene. The CDR3 sequence is CASSLYRGVKFF. The DNA of the CDR3 is TGTGCCAGCAGCTTGTACCGGGGGGTGAAGTTCTTC.

The chain joins TRBV4-1 to TRBJ2-1, with D hard to call. V lost 0 bases and J lost 2, with 8 bases in between. Looked up from germline, CDR1 is MGHRA and CDR2 is YSYEKL. CDR3 length: 15 amino acids. The CDR3: CASSQESQAYNEQFF. The CDR3 nucleotides read TGCGCCAGCAGCCAAGAGTCCCAGGCCTACAATGAGCAGTTCTTC.

The rearrangement joins TRBV28 to TRBJ2-4; TRBD1 matches 8 bases. The CDR3 length is 15 residues. The J segment lost 0 bases and the V segment lost 3 bases, leaving 1 base of the junction unmatched. CDR1 and CDR2 from the germline V gene are MDHEN and SYDVKM. The CDR3 region has the DNA TGTGCCAGCAGTTTCAGGGGGCTAGCCAAAAACATTCAGTACTTC. Amino acids: CASSFRGLAKNIQYF.

This chain connects TRBV12-3 or TRBV12-4 to TRBJ2-7, with D possibly TRBD1 on 5 matching bases. The CDR3 has 14 amino acids. Trimming left V 6 bases short and J 2 bases short, with 14 bases between. The chain's CDR3 is CASRYGARAYEQYF. The DNA of the CDR3 is TGTGCCAGCAGGTATGGGGCCAGGGCCTACGAGCAGTACTTC.

The chain employs TRBV20-1 and TRBJ2-1; D call uncertain. This CDR3 has 14 amino acids. Trimming stripped 0 bases from V and 1 base from J, with 7 bases between. Germline CDR1 is DFQATT and CDR2 is SNEGSKA (reference sequence). CDR3 bases: TGCAGTGCTAGAGATCCGGGTTCCTACAATGAGCAGTTCTTC. Translating gives CSARDPGSYNEQFF.

This chain uses TRBV12-3 or TRBV12-4 with TRBJ1-2; D may be TRBD1 (5 bases). The V gene lost 5 bases and the J gene lost 7 bases, with 23 bases spanning the gap. CDR3 size: 16 residues. Here the CDR3 reads CASSVQGAGGTGGYTF. The CDR3 nucleotides read TGTGCCAGCAGTGTACAAGGGGCTGGCGGAACGGGTGGCTACACCTTC.

This chain joins TRBV6-6 and TRBJ2-7, with TRBD2 identical over 7 bases. This CDR3 is 16 amino acids long. Germline V CDR1 and CDR2: MNHNY, SVGAGI (reference sequence). V gave up 4 bases and J gave up 0 bases; unmatched junction bases: 9. In nucleotides, the CDR3 is TGTGCCAGCAGTTCCCGAAGCGGGGTCTTCTCCTACGAGCAGTACTTC. Its translation is CASSSRSGVFSYEQYF.

This chain links TRBV5-1 with TRBJ2-7, with 7 bases lining up with TRBD2. CDR3 length: 14 residues. Looked up from germline, CDR1 is SGHRS and CDR2 is YFSETQ. V lost 4 bases, J lost 4 bases, and 8 bases stayed unmatched. This CDR3 is CASSRLGGTYEQYF. The CDR3 DNA reads TGCGCCAGCAGCCGGTTGGGGGGGACTTACGAGCAGTACTTC.

The chain joins TRBV11-2 to TRBJ2-5; 7 bases line up with TRBD1. Looked up from germline, CDR1 is SGHAT and CDR2 is FQNNGV. V shed 1 base and J 5 bases; nucleotides not matched to a gene: 7. The CDR3 runs 15 residues. The CDR3, as DNA: TGTGCCAGCAGCTTAGGGGACAGCGTAAAGGAGACCCAGTACTTC. Protein product: CASSLGDSVKETQYF.

V and J are TRBV20-1 and TRBJ2-1; 10 nucleotides agree with TRBD2. The V segment lost 2 bases and the J segment 0 bases; nucleotides outside the gene matches: 10. This CDR3 has 18 residues. CDR1 is DFQATT and CDR2 is SNEGSKA in the germline V gene (reference sequence). CDR3 DNA sequence: TGCAGTGCTAGATGGTCTAGCGGGGGCCCGAGCTCCTACAATGAGCAGTTCTTC. Its translation: CSARWSSGGPSSYNEQFF.

The chain combines TRBV7-6 with TRBJ2-6, with D possibly being TRBD1 (7 bases). The V gene lost 0 bases and the J gene lost 2 bases, with 17 bases spanning the gap. The CDR3 loop spans 19 amino acids. From germline, CDR1 is SGHVS and CDR2 FNYEAQ. CDR3 region: CASSLASLEGAAGANVLTF. DNA for the CDR3: TGTGCCAGCAGCTTAGCTTCCCTGGAGGGGGCGGCTGGGGCCAACGTCCTGACTTTC.

The chain uses TRBV30 and TRBJ2-7; D not certain. Germline CDR1 and CDR2: GTSNPN and SVGIG (reference sequence). The CDR3 is 11 residues long. V was clipped by 0 bases and J by 6 bases, with 6 bases between them. The CDR3 sequence: CAWSVVSEQYF. The CDR3 region has the DNA TGTGCCTGGAGTGTGGTCAGCGAGCAGTACTTC. Using reference TRBV30 and TRBJ2-7 for the parts outside the CDR3, the full variable domain is SQTIHQWPATLVQPVGSPLSLECTVEGTSNPNLYWYRQAAGRGLQLLFYSVGIGQISSEVPQNLSASRPQDRQFILSSKKLLLSDSGFYLCAWSVVSEQYFGPGTRLTVT.

This chain uses TRBV5-4 with TRBJ2-1; 14 bases map to TRBD2. V trimming: 4 bases; J trimming: 10 bases; junction bases outside the gene matches: 10. Germline assignment: CDR1 SGHNT and CDR2 YYREEE (reference sequence). CDR3 length equals 16 residues. CDR3 protein: CASSPRLAGGKDEQFF. CDR3 nucleotide sequence: TGTGCCAGCAGCCCGCGACTAGCGGGGGGGAAGGACGAGCAGTTCTTC.

The gene calls are TRBV12-3 or TRBV12-4 and TRBJ1-2, with 7 nucleotides matching TRBD1. The V and J ends lost 0 bases and 8 bases, in that order; junction bases with no gene match: 6. CDR3 length: 14 amino acids. The CDR3 sequence: CASSLASGGGGYTF. The CDR3 DNA is TGTGCCAGCAGTTTAGCGTCAGGGGGTGGCGGCTACACCTTC.

J is TRBJ2-2 and V is TRBV15, with 9 bases fitting TRBD1. Germline V CDR1 and CDR2: LNHNV, YYDKDF (reference sequence). The CDR3 is 14 amino acids. Trimming at V came to 6 bases and at J to 5 bases, leaving 4 bases not matched to a gene. The CDR3 DNA sequence: TGTGCCACCAGGGGGACAGGGTGGACCGGGGAGCTGTTTTTT. Its translation: CATRGTGWTGELFF.

This chain uses TRBV2 with TRBJ1-1, with TRBD1 as a possible D gene (5 bases). V was trimmed by 7 bases and J by 4 bases, leaving 16 bases between them. This CDR3 region has 14 residues. From germline, CDR1 is SNHLY and CDR2 FYNNEI. Here the CDR3 reads CASKGERGSTEAFF. The CDR3 DNA reads TGTGCCAGCAAAGGAGAGAGGGGTAGCACTGAAGCTTTCTTT.

This sequence joins TRBV20-1 and TRBJ2-3; tentative D call: TRBD2 (6 bases). V lost 1 base and J 2 bases, leaving 13 bases between the germline ends. The CDR3 is made up of 15 amino acids. Looked up from germline, CDR1 is DFQATT and CDR2 is SNEGSKA (reference sequence). The CDR3 DNA follows: TGCAGTGCTAGAGGTAGTTGGGAGGCCACAGATACGCAGTATTTT. Translating gives CSARGSWEATDTQYF.

The V gene is TRBV12-3 or TRBV12-4, the J gene TRBJ2-1, with D possibly called TRBD1 or TRBD2 (5 bases each). Trimming stripped 6 bases from V and 9 bases from J, with 15 bases between. The CDR3 totals 13 residues. The CDR3 here is CASRTRESGEQFF. The CDR3 nucleotides are TGTGCCAGCAGAACCAGGGAGTCGGGTGAGCAGTTCTTC.

This chain uses TRBV4-2 with TRBJ1-4; TRBD1 is a possible D gene (5 bases). Germline-derived CDR1 and CDR2 are LGHNA and YNFKEQ. The CDR3 has 14 residues. Trimming removed 4 bases at V and 4 bases at J, with 10 bases between. CDR3 nucleotides: TGTGCCAGCAGCCGACAGACCGATAATGAAAAACTGTTTTTT. Its translation is CASSRQTDNEKLFF.

V and J are TRBV12-3 or TRBV12-4 and TRBJ2-6, with 9 bases lining up with TRBD1. The CDR3 has 17 amino acids. V shed 4 bases, J shed 0 bases, and the junction held 4 bases outside the gene matches. DNA for the CDR3: TGTGCCAGCAGTTGGGGACAGGGTGGCTCTGGGGCCAACGTCCTGACTTTC. Translating it yields CASSWGQGGSGANVLTF.

The rearrangement links TRBV18 to TRBJ1-2; D gene uncertain. Trimming shortened V by 3 bases and J by 5 bases, and 7 bases separated the two germline ends. Germline V gene sequence: CDR1 KGHSH, CDR2 LQKENI. There are 12 residues in the CDR3. Here the CDR3 reads CASSPDGYGYTF. DNA for the CDR3: TGTGCCAGCTCACCGGACGGGTATGGCTACACCTTC.

The CDR3 protein is CASSRANSPLHF. CDR3 in DNA: TGTGCCAGCAGCCGAGCTAATTCACCCCTCCACTTT. The J gene is TRBJ1-6, the V gene TRBV7-2; no clear D. The V end was cut by 5 bases, the J end by 6 bases, with 5 bases between. This CDR3 spans 12 amino acids. Germline CDR1 and CDR2: SGHTA and FQGNSA.